This note documents a single T cell receptor beta chain sequence. TCRbeta library construction was performed incorporating unique molecular identifiers. A single record per CDR3 protein comes from TCRdb applying MiXCR to the PCR reads. The sample contains around 600,000 distinct CDR3 sequences, about 10% of which appear only once. The data stem from a study of T-cell reconstitution after alpha-beta-depleted transplantation in children. This CDR3 comprises 14 residues. Trimming stripped 1 base from V and 4 bases from J, with 8 bases between. Germline lookup yields CDR1 SGHVS and CDR2 FNYEAQ. The sequencing used PBMCs from the stem cell graft donor, collected from the stem cell graft. The sequence derives from a human donor who donated a stem cell graft to a child with acute myeloid leukemia. The gene calls are TRBV7-6 and TRBJ2-1; D remains ambiguous. CDR3 DNA sequence: TGTGCCAGCAGCTTAGATTCTGGATACAATGAGCAGTTCTTC. Translated, it gives CASSLDSGYNEQFF.